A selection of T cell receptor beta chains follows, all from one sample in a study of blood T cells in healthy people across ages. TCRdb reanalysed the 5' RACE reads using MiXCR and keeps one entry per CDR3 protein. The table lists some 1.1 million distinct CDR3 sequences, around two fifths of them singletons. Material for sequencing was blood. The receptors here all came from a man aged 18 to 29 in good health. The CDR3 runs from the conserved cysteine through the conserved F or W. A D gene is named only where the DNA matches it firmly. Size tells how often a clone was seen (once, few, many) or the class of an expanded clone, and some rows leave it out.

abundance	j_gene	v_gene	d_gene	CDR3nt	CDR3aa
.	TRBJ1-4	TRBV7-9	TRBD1	TGTACCGGCAGCTTTTCGACAGGGGGGAATGAAAAACTGTTTTTT	CTGSFSTGGNEKLFF
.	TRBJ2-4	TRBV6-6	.	TGTGCCAGCAGTTACTCTGGGGGGGCCAAAAACATTCAGTACTTC	CASSYSGGAKNIQYF
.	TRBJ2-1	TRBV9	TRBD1	TGTGCCAGCAGCGTGTCAGGAACAGGGGCCGATGAGCAGTTCTTC	CASSVSGTGADEQFF
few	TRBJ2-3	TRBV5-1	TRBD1	TGCGCCAGCAGCTTGCAGGGACAGCATCCCACAGATACGCAGTATTTT	CASSLQGQHPTDTQYF
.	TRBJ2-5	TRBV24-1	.	TGTGCCACCAGTGTCCAAGAGACCCAGTACTTC	CATSVQETQYF
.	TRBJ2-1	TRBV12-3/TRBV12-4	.	TGTGCCAGCAGTCCTGGCGGGCGCACCTACAATGAGCAGTGCTTC	CASSPGGRTYNEQCF
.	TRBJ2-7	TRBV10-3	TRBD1	TGTGCCATCAGTGAGTCGGTGTCAGGGGGCTCCTACGAGCAGTACTTC	CAISESVSGGSYEQYF
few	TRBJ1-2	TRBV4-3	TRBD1	TGCGCCAGCAGCCCACTTCTCGGGACAGTTGATGGCTACACCTTC	CASSPLLGTVDGYTF
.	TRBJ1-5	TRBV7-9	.	TGTGCCAGCAGCTTAAAAGGAACGGATCAGCCCCAGCATTTT	CASSLKGTDQPQHF
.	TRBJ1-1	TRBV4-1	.	TGCGCCAGCAGCCACCCCTCCCAGGGTGGAGGAGACAAAGAAGCTTTCTTT	CASSHPSQGGGDKEAFF
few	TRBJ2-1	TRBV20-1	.	TGCAGTGCTCCCCGTGACGAGGCCCCCTACAATGAGCAGTTCTTC	CSAPRDEAPYNEQFF
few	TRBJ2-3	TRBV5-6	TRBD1	TGTGCCAGCATCTCCAGCGACAGGGGAGTGGATACGCAGTATTTT	CASISSDRGVDTQYF
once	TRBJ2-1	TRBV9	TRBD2	TGTGCCAGCAGCGTAGTGCTCCCACTCCTAGCGGCGGAGACCCAGTTCTTC	CASSVVLPLLAAETQFF
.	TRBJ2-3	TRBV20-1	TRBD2	TGCAGTGCTAGAGGTGTGCTAGCGGGGATCACAGATACGCAGTATTTT	CSARGVLAGITDTQYF
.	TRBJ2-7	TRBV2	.	TGTGCCAGCAGTGGGCTCATACCCTACGAGCAGTACTTC	CASSGLIPYEQYF
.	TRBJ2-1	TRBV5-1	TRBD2	TGCGCCAGCAGCTCCGGACTAGTTTTGGGGGATGAGCAGTTCTTC	CASSSGLVLGDEQFF
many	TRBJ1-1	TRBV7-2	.	TGTGCCAGCAGCTGGACAGCAAACACTGAAGCTTTCTTT	CASSWTANTEAFF
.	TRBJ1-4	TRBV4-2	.	TGTGCCAGCAGCCCGACTTTCCACCCAAAGCCGGGACGTGGTGAAAAACTGTTTTTT	CASSPTFHPKPGRGEKLFF
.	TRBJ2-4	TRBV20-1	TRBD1	TGCAGTGCTGTACAGGGGACAGCCAAAAACATTCAGTACTTC	CSAVQGTAKNIQYF
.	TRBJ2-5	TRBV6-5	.	TGTGCCAGCAGTTACTCCCGTTCTAACGGGGATGGACGGTACTTC	CASSYSRSNGDGRYF
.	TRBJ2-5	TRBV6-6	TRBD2	TGTGCCAGCAGTACGCCTAGCGGGGAAAGTATGGAGACCCAGTACTTC	CASSTPSGESMETQYF
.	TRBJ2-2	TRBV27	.	TGTGCCAGCAGTTTTTCGATCGGGGAGCTGTTTTTT	CASSFSIGELFF
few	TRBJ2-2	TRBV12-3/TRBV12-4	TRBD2	TGTGCCAGCAGCCCAAGGACTAGCGGGTCCACCGGGGAGCTGTTTTTT	CASSPRTSGSTGELFF
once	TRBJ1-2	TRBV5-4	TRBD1	TGTGCCAGCAGCTCCTACACCAGACAGGGGTCTTCGTATGGCTACACCTTC	CASSSYTRQGSSYGYTF
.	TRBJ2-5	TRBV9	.	TGTGCCAGCAGCAAACATGCAGGGGTCATCGGGAATGAGCAGTACTTC	CASSKHAGVIGNEQYF
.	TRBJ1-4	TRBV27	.	TGTGCCAGCAGTTCTAGCCGGGTGGGGGGTGAAAAACTGTTTTTT	CASSSSRVGGEKLFF
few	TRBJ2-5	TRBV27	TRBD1	TGTGCCAGCAGTCTTAACTCCGGGACAGGGGTCGAGACCCAGTACTTC	CASSLNSGTGVETQYF
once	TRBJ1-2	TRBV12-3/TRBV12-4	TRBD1	TGTGCCAGCACCCAAGGCGACAGGGGAGGAAGCTATGGCTACACCTTC	CASTQGDRGGSYGYTF
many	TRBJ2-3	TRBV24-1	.	TGTGCCACCAGTCCATTGAGTGGCACAGATACGCAGTATTTT	CATSPLSGTDTQYF
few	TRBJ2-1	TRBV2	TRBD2	TGTGCCAGCAGTGAAGAACTAGCGGGGGACATAGGGTTCTTC	CASSEELAGDIGFF
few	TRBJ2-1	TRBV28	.	TGTGCCAGCGTTGGGGCGTACAATGAGCAGTTCTTC	CASVGAYNEQFF
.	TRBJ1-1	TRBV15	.	TGTGCCACCAGCAGAGATCAGGACACTGAAGCTTTCTTT	CATSRDQDTEAFF
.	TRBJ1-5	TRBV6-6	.	TGTGCCAGCAGTTACTCGTTTTTTAGCAATCAGCCCCAGCATTTT	CASSYSFFSNQPQHF
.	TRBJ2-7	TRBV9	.	TGTGCCAGCAGCCCGACGGACGGGGGAACCTCCTACGAGCAGTACTTC	CASSPTDGGTSYEQYF
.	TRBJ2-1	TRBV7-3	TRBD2	TGTGCCAGCAGCTTACGGATGACTAGCGGGGGCCCTCCGCTAAACCACGATGAGCAGTTCTTC	CASSLRMTSGGPPLNHDEQFF
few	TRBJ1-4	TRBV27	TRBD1	TGTGCCAGCAGTTCACAGGGGGTTGAAAAACTGTTTTTT	CASSSQGVEKLFF
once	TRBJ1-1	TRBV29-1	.	TGCAGCGTTGAACGGGCTGGGCCGGCGAACACTGAAGCTTTCTTT	CSVERAGPANTEAFF
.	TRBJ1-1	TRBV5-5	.	TGTGCCAGCAGCCTACGACAGGCAATGAACACTGAAGCTTTCTTT	CASSLRQAMNTEAFF
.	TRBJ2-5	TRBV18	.	TGTGCCAGCTCACCTCAGGGGGACTACTACAATGAGCAGTACTTC	CASSPQGDYYNEQYF
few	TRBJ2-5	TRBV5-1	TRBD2	TGCGCCAGCAGCTTTACGGGGGGATCCCAAGAGACCCAGTACTTC	CASSFTGGSQETQYF
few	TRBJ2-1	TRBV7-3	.	TGTGCCAGCAGCTCCGACGGAACGAACTACAATGAGCAGTTCTTC	CASSSDGTNYNEQFF
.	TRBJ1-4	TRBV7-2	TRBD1	TGTGCCAGCAGCCGACAGGGGTTGGGGGAAAAACTGTTTTTT	CASSRQGLGEKLFF
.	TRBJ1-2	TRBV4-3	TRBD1	TGCGCCAGCAGCCAAGATAGGACCTTTCGGACAGGGGACGGCTACACCTTC	CASSQDRTFRTGDGYTF
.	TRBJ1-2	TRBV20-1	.	TGCAGTGCTAGAGTCCTAACGACAGAGAACTATGGCTACACCTTC	CSARVLTTENYGYTF
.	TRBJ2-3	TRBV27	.	TGTGCCAGCAGTTTAATGGGATCAGGCGCTGGCACAGATACGCAGTATTTT	CASSLMGSGAGTDTQYF
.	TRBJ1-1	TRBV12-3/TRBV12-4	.	TGTGCCAGCAGTTTCTTGGGTAGTGCGGGCACTGAAGCTTTCTTT	CASSFLGSAGTEAFF
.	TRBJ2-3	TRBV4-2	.	TGTGCCAGCAGCCAAGACTGGGAGGACTCACCCCTGGATACGCAGTATTTT	CASSQDWEDSPLDTQYF
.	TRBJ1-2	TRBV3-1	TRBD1	TGTGCCAGCAGCCCGTGGCTGACAGGGCGGGACTATGGCTACACCTTC	CASSPWLTGRDYGYTF